These 25 T cell receptor beta chains share one sample of origin, sequenced in a study of T cell responses to AZD1222 COVID-19 vaccine (dated by TCRdb to the early 2020s). Library preparation was by the immunoSEQ multiplex PCR assay. The table comes from immuneACCESS by way of TCRdb, which keeps in-frame sequences with V and J called. Part of the clones is missing from these tables; in studies checked, under half for an unresolved V gene and the rest for unknown reasons. The sample has 120,000 or so clones on record, more than 70% of them singletons. 4.5% to 5% of the sample goes to the ten largest clones. The sample's time point label, decoded: baseline before first vaccination. The sequencing here drew on peripheral blood, taken on day 0 of AZD1222 vaccination. The receptors derive from an adult in good health.

This chain connects TRBV7-2 to TRBJ2-1, with D perhaps given as TRBD1 or TRBD2 (5 bases each). The length of the CDR3 is 15 residues. Germline V lookup: CDR1 SGHTA, CDR2 FQGNSA. The V end lost 6 bases, the J end lost 0 bases, and 12 bases lay between the germline ends. CDR3 in amino acids: CASRLPGSSYNEQFF. The CDR3 DNA reads TGTGCCAGCAGGTTACCAGGGAGCTCCTACAATGAGCAGTTCTTC.

The V gene is TRBV7-2, the J gene TRBJ1-2; possible D gene TRBD1, 5 bases. The CDR3 consists of 14 residues. V was clipped by 10 bases and J by 0 bases, with 15 bases between them. Germline values: CDR1 SGHTA, CDR2 FQGNSA. The CDR3 here is CAITGGGANYGYTF. The CDR3 bases are TGTGCCATAACCGGGGGGGGAGCTAACTATGGCTACACCTTC.

The chain employs TRBV9 and TRBJ1-2, with TRBD1 as a possible D gene (6 bases). Trimming left V 3 bases short and J 8 bases short, with 11 bases between. The CDR3 loop spans 12 amino acids. Germline V gene sequence: CDR1 SGDLS, CDR2 YYNGEE. CDR3 coding DNA: TGTGCCAGCAGCGCTACAGGGAGAGGCTACACCTTC. It yields the protein CASSATGRGYTF. The full variable domain, completed using reference TRBV9 and TRBJ1-2, is DSGVTQTPKHLITATGQRVTLRCSPRSGDLSVYWYQQSLDQGLQFLIQYYNGEERAKGNILERFSAQQFPDLHSELNLSSLELGDSALYFCASSATGRGYTFGSGTRLTVV.

The sample holds a few counts of this clone. The genes are TRBV2 and TRBJ1-1; a possible D gene is TRBD1 (5 bases). Germline loops: CDR1 SNHLY, CDR2 FYNNEI. The CDR3 spans 13 residues. V lost 6 bases and J 7 bases, leaving 15 bases between the germline ends. In DNA, the CDR3 is TGTGCCAGCAGGCCCCTCGAGGGGTTTGAAGCTTTCTTT. Translated, it gives CASRPLEGFEAFF.

The V and J genes are TRBV7-9 and TRBJ1-2; the match to TRBD1 covers 9 bases. The germline CDR1 and CDR2 sequences are SEHNR and FQNEAQ (reference sequence). V was pared by 5 bases and J by 9 bases, with 10 bases of the junction left unmatched. The CDR3 runs to 14 residues. DNA for the CDR3: TGTGCCAGCAGCCCCGACACAGGGGGCTTCCGCTACACCTTC. Amino acid sequence: CASSPDTGGFRYTF.

Note on this clone: Other nucleotide sequences in the sample specify the same CDR3. CDR3 amino acids: CASSQGQAGGETQYF. Here the CDR3 DNA reads TGTGCCAGCAGCCAAGGCCAAGCGGGGGGTGAGACCCAGTACTTC. The V call is TRBV3-1 (or the pseudogene TRBV3-2), the J call TRBJ2-5; 9 bases are shared with TRBD2. The V gene's germline CDR1 is LGHDT and CDR2 YNNKEL (reference sequence). V lost 1 base to trimming and J lost 5 bases; unmatched junction nucleotides: 5. The CDR3 extends over 15 amino acids.

The J gene is TRBJ2-5, the V gene TRBV3-1 (or the pseudogene TRBV3-2); a possible D gene is TRBD2 (7 bases). Germline V gives CDR1 LGHDT, CDR2 YNNKEL (reference sequence). This CDR3 contains 16 residues. Trimming pared 0 bases from V and 3 bases from J, leaving 14 bases between. CDR3 in DNA: TGTGCCAGCAGCCAAGATAAGGGGGGGCCTAAAGAGACCCAGTACTTC. This encodes CASSQDKGGPKETQYF.

V gene TRBV7-9 combines with J gene TRBJ1-3, with TRBD1 matching 7 bases. This CDR3 comprises 13 residues. Germline CDR1 reads SEHNR; CDR2 reads FQNEAQ (reference sequence). Trimming removed 2 bases from V and 8 bases from J; junction bases left unmatched: 3. CDR3 region: CASSLRQGDTIYF. As DNA, the CDR3 is TGTGCCAGCAGCTTAAGACAGGGAGACACCATATATTTT.

This clone was observed once. The rearrangement links TRBV5-6 to TRBJ1-2; 8 positions match TRBD1. The length of the CDR3 is 16 residues. CDR1 is SGHDT, CDR2 YYEEEE, per germline. Trimming at V came to 0 bases and at J to 8 bases, leaving 12 bases not matched to a gene. The CDR3 is CASSLEQDRVDGGYTF. The CDR3 DNA follows: TGTGCCAGCAGCTTGGAGCAGGACAGGGTTGACGGAGGCTACACCTTC.

The genes are TRBV27 and TRBJ2-5; TRBD2 matches 7 bases. The germline V gene has CDR1 MNHEY and CDR2 SMNVEV (reference sequence). The CDR3 loop spans 16 amino acids. The junction had 8 bases not matched to a gene; V was cut back by 4 bases and J by 0 bases. The CDR3 DNA is TGTGCCAGCAGTTCCGGTTTGGGGGGGAACCAAGAGACCCAGTACTTC. It encodes CASSSGLGGNQETQYF.

V gene TRBV4-2 combines with J gene TRBJ2-5; no clear D gene. CDR1 is LGHNA and CDR2 is YNFKEQ in the germline V gene. The CDR3 covers 15 residues. V lost 0 bases and J lost 0, with 8 bases in between. The CDR3: CASSQEDRYQETQYF. The CDR3 nucleotides read TGTGCCAGCAGCCAAGAGGACCGGTACCAAGAGACCCAGTACTTC.

This clone was seen just once. The chain couples TRBV6-2 or TRBV6-3 to TRBJ1-5; D is ambiguous. In germline, CDR1 is MNHEY, CDR2 SVGEGT. This CDR3 has 16 amino acids. V dropped 7 bases and J dropped 10 bases, with 26 bases sitting between them. CDR3 sequence: CASNPLPRTGSIPQHF. CDR3 bases: TGTGCCAGCAACCCACTACCCCGGACGGGTAGTATTCCCCAGCATTTT.

The chain is built from TRBV28 and TRBJ1-2; 9 positions agree with TRBD1. The V segment lost 6 bases and the J segment 4 bases; nucleotides outside the gene matches: 9. Germline V gene data show CDR1 as MDHEN and CDR2 as SYDVKM. The CDR3 has 15 amino acids. CDR3 loop: CASRGPGQGIYGYTF. The CDR3 DNA is TGTGCCAGCAGGGGACCGGGACAGGGAATCTATGGCTACACCTTC.

The chain recombines TRBV6-6 with TRBJ1-2; D is possibly TRBD1 (6 bases). V was trimmed by 0 bases and J by 4 bases, leaving 12 bases between them. Germline CDR1 reads MNHNY; CDR2 reads SVGAGI (reference sequence). The length of the CDR3 is 15 residues. This CDR3 is CASSYSGGSVYGYTF. The CDR3 DNA follows: TGTGCCAGCAGTTACTCAGGGGGGTCAGTCTATGGCTACACCTTC.

V and J are TRBV2 and TRBJ1-4; TRBD1 is a possible D gene (6 bases). The CDR3 contains 16 residues. The germline V gene encodes CDR1 SNHLY and CDR2 FYNNEI. Trimming removed 5 bases at V and 7 bases at J, with 20 bases between. The CDR3 sequence is CASSWDTGIDTEKLFF. CDR3 nucleotide sequence: TGTGCCAGCAGTTGGGACACCGGGATTGATACTGAAAAACTGTTTTTT. Together with reference TRBV2 and TRBJ1-4, the CDR3 gives the full variable domain: EPEVTQTPSHQVTQMGQEVILRCVPISNHLYFYWYRQILGQKVEFLVSFYNNEISEKSEIFDDQFSVERPDGSNFTLKIRSTKLEDSAMYFCASSWDTGIDTEKLFFGSGTQLSVL.

The CDR3 coding sequence is TGCGCCAGCAGCTCACGAGACAGCGGGGGGGCAGAAATTTACGAGCAGTACTTC. It encodes CASSSRDSGGAEIYEQYF. The chain has TRBV5-1 and TRBJ2-7, with 10 bases that match TRBD2. CDR3 size: 18 residues. The germline V gene encodes CDR1 SGHRS and CDR2 YFSETQ. With 3 bases clipped from V and 4 bases from J, the junction kept 16 bases outside the gene matches.

The rearrangement uses TRBV4-3 and TRBJ2-3, with TRBD2 matching over 9 bases. The CDR3 covers 18 residues. In germline, CDR1 is LGHNA, CDR2 YSLEER. With 4 bases clipped from V and 3 bases from J, the junction kept 14 bases outside the gene matches. The CDR3 DNA follows: TGCGCCAGCAGCCTCGGGGTGGGTAGCGGGGGCCGGACAGATACGCAGTATTTT. The encoded protein is CASSLGVGSGGRTDTQYF.

This chain links TRBV15 with TRBJ2-3; maybe TRBD1 (6 bases). Germline V gene data show CDR1 as LNHNV and CDR2 as YYDKDF (reference sequence). The germline V and J ends were trimmed by 5 bases and 0 bases, with 15 bases remaining between them. The CDR3 totals 16 residues. This CDR3 is CATSDGTRESTDTQYF. CDR3 sequence (DNA): TGTGCCACCAGCGACGGGACAAGGGAGAGCACAGATACGCAGTATTTT.

The rearrangement joins TRBV19 to TRBJ2-3; 8 bases line up with TRBD1. V shed 0 bases, J shed 4 bases, and the junction held 6 bases outside the gene matches. The germline gives CDR1 LNHDA, CDR2 SQIVND (reference sequence). The CDR3 extends over 16 amino acids. This chain's CDR3 is CASSIDHGTGADTQYF. In DNA form, the CDR3 reads TGTGCCAGTAGTATAGATCACGGGACAGGTGCAGATACGCAGTATTTT.

The chain is built from TRBV27 and TRBJ1-4; no definite D call. The germline gives CDR1 MNHEY, CDR2 SMNVEV (reference sequence). This CDR3 spans 15 amino acids. V lost 6 bases to trimming and J lost 2 bases, with 13 bases between them. CDR3 sequence reads: CASSRLLGTNEKLFF. As DNA, the CDR3 is TGTGCCAGCAGCCGCCTTCTGGGTACTAATGAAAAACTGTTTTTT.

As concerns this clone: This same CDR3 is encoded by further DNA sequences in the sample. The gene calls are TRBV7-9 and TRBJ2-1; D unresolved. Germline values: CDR1 SEHNR, CDR2 FQNEAQ (reference sequence). This CDR3 spans 13 amino acids. V gave up 0 bases and J gave up 4 bases, with 4 bases separating them. The CDR3 protein is CASSLAEYNEQFF. The CDR3 nucleotides read TGTGCCAGCAGCTTAGCGGAGTACAATGAGCAGTTCTTC.

The rearrangement joins TRBV13 to TRBJ1-2; D is undetermined. The ends were cut back, 0 bases at V and 8 bases at J, with 4 bases in the middle. CDR3 length equals 11 residues. Germline CDR1 is PRHDT and CDR2 is FYEKMQ (reference sequence). Here the CDR3 reads CASSLGGGYTF. In DNA, the CDR3 is TGTGCCAGCAGCTTAGGCGGGGGCTACACCTTC.

The table lists this clone with a few counts. V is TRBV7-8 and J is TRBJ2-5; TRBD1 might be the D (5 bases). The V gene lost 5 bases and the J gene lost 5 bases, with 27 bases spanning the gap. In germline, CDR1 is SGHVS, CDR2 FQNEAQ. The CDR3 spans 18 residues. The CDR3 reads CASSLGALVTALKETQYF. In DNA form, the CDR3 reads TGTGCCAGCAGCCTAGGGGCTCTAGTTACCGCATTGAAGGAGACCCAGTACTTC.

The chain couples TRBV5-8 to TRBJ1-3; perhaps TRBD1 as D (5 bases). CDR3 length: 14 residues. Trimming took 4 bases from V and 2 from J, leaving 10 bases between them. Germline assignment: CDR1 SGHTS and CDR2 YDEGEE. CDR3 region: CASSGDGAGNTIYF. CDR3 in DNA: TGTGCCAGCAGCGGGGACGGGGCTGGAAACACCATATATTTT.

The chain is built from TRBV6-5 and TRBJ2-5, with a weak D call TRBD2 (6 bases). With 8 bases removed from V and 5 bases from J, the gap between germline ends came to 18 bases. Germline lookup yields CDR1 MNHEY and CDR2 SVGAGI. This CDR3 has 14 amino acids. The CDR3 reads CASYGPGSGETQYF. CDR3 DNA: TGTGCCAGCTATGGGCCAGGGAGCGGGGAGACCCAGTACTTC.